What follows are 28 T cell receptor delta chains derived from one specimen sequenced in a study of gamma-delta chains in newborns, infants, children. TCRdb redid the clone calls on the reads with CATT. The sample records 700 to 1,000 delta-chain clones, about 1.5% being singletons. Sample: blood. The receptors here all came from a child in good health.

About this clone: The protein recorded in TCRdb matches a much larger clone and deviates from this DNA's translation at residue 10, suggesting a read error; the protein here is obtained by translating the DNA. The rearrangement joins TRDV2 to TRDJ1, with 8 bases lining up with TRDD3. Germline-derived CDR1 and CDR2 are GEAIGNYY and EKD. V lost 2 bases to trimming and J lost 0 bases; unmatched junction nucleotides: 16. The length of the CDR3 is 19 residues. DNA of the CDR3: TGTGCCTGTGACATGGTCCCTAGTACTGAGGGATACGACACCGATAAACTCATCTTT. As protein: CACDMVPSTEGYDTDKLIF.

As concerns this clone: The mismatch at residue 9 between this DNA's translation and the TCRdb protein of a much larger clone likely reflects a read error; the protein shown is translated from the DNA. The rearrangement joins TRDV2 to TRDJ3; D is possibly TRDD3 (6 bases). CDR1 and CDR2 from the germline V gene are GEAIGNYY and EKD. Trimming stripped 3 bases from V and 10 bases from J, with 18 bases between. The CDR3 is 16 amino acids. CDR3 protein: CACDEITGSKTRQMFF. DNA of the CDR3: TGTGCCTGTGACGAAATTACTGGGAGTAAGACCCGACAGATGTTTTTC.

As concerns this clone: This likely came from a read error, as a far larger clone is one base away. In the same sample, other DNA sequences code for this CDR3. The gene calls are TRDV1 and TRDJ1; D possibly matches TRDD2 or TRDD3 (6 bases each). The ends were cut back, 0 bases at V and 0 bases at J, with 20 bases in the middle. Germline V gene sequence: CDR1 TSWWSYY, CDR2 QGS. The CDR3 contains 19 residues. For the CDR3, the DNA is TGTGCTCTTGGGGAACTTCTCCTACGTGGGGATCTCTACACCGATAAACTCATCTTT. Residues: CALGELLLRGDLYTDKLIF.

With respect to this clone: A far larger clone lies a single base away; this is likely a read error. The chain joins TRDV2 to TRDJ1; 12 bases map to TRDD3. Germline CDR1 is GEAIGNYY and CDR2 is EKD. V shed 0 bases, J shed 3 bases, and the junction held 10 bases outside the gene matches. The CDR3 has 18 amino acids. The CDR3 is CACDTLITGGYNADKLIF. In nucleotides, the CDR3 is TGTGCCTGTGACACCCTGATTACTGGGGGATACAACGCCGATAAACTCATCTTT.

To note about this clone: This likely reflects a read error, since a far larger clone is one base away. Other DNA variants within this sample encode the same CDR3. This chain uses TRDV2 with TRDJ3, with TRDD3 matching 9 bases. V was pared by 4 bases and J by 0 bases, with 12 bases of the junction left unmatched. The CDR3 is made up of 20 amino acids. Germline CDR1 and CDR2: GEAIGNYY and EKD. CDR3 DNA sequence: TGTGCCTGTGATCTTGTACTGGGGGACATTAGCTCCTGGGACACCCGACAGATGTTTTTC. This sequence encodes CACDLVLGDISSWDTRQMFF.

This clone was seen more than once but under ten times. The protein TCRdb lists belongs to a much larger clone and differs from this DNA's translation at residue 15, which points to a read error; the protein shown is made from the DNA. The chain recombines TRDV2 with TRDJ1, with D uncertain. This CDR3 region has 17 residues. Germline CDR1 is GEAIGNYY and CDR2 is EKD. CDR3 residues: CACDTVSSKREDDKPIF. As DNA, the CDR3 is TGTGCCTGTGACACCGTAAGCTCTAAGAGGGAGGACGATAAACCCATCTTT.

The rearrangement links TRAV29/DV5 to TRDJ1; 9 bases match TRDD3. This CDR3 has 18 amino acids. J lost 0 bases, V lost 5 bases, and 17 bases had no gene match. Germline-derived CDR1 and CDR2 are NSMFDY and ISSIKDK. This CDR3 is CAAKGPKGIRWYTDKLIF. The CDR3 nucleotides are TGTGCAGCGAAGGGACCTAAGGGGATACGCTGGTACACCGATAAACTCATCTTT. Filled out from reference TRAV29/DV5 and TRDJ1, the complete variable domain reads DQQVKQNSPSLSVQEGRISILNCDYTNSMFDYFLWYKKYPAEGPTFLISISSIKDKNEDGRFTVFLNKSAKHLSLHIVPSQPGDSAVYFCAAKGPKGIRWYTDKLIFGKGTRVTVEP.

Note on this clone: This DNA translates differently at residue 9 from the TCRdb protein, which is that of a much larger clone; a read error is likely, and the protein shown is the DNA's own translation. The chain has TRDV1 and TRDJ1; the D gene is possibly TRDD3 (5 bases). Germline CDR1 reads TSWWSYY; CDR2 reads QGS. The CDR3 has 18 residues. Trimming stripped 9 bases from V and 2 bases from J, with 28 bases between. This chain's CDR3 is CALPRRARPGRGTDKLIF. As DNA, the CDR3 is TGTGCTCTGCCCCGAAGGGCCAGACCGGGGAGGGGGACCGATAAACTCATCTTT.

The genes are TRDV1 and TRDJ1; D gene uncertain. The CDR3 runs 19 residues. Germline CDR1 reads TSWWSYY; CDR2 reads QGS. V lost 1 base and J lost 0, with 21 bases in between. CDR3 bases: TGTGCTCTTGGGGAACGCCCCCCCCCGGGTGTCACATACACCGATAAACTCATCTTT. Amino acids: CALGERPPPGVTYTDKLIF.

Details on this clone: TCRdb's protein for this DNA is that of a much larger clone and differs from the translation at residue 16, likely a read error; the protein shown is the DNA translation. The chain has TRDV2 and TRDJ3; maybe TRDD3 (5 bases). This CDR3 is built from 18 residues. From germline, CDR1 is GEAIGNYY and CDR2 EKD. The CDR3 here is CACDTAWESSWDTRQTFF. The CDR3 bases are TGTGCCTGTGACACAGCTTGGGAAAGCTCCTGGGACACCCGACAGACGTTTTTC.

Details on this clone: A read error may explain this, as a much larger clone is one base away. This chain connects TRDV2 to TRDJ1; D may be TRDD3 (6 bases). CDR1 is GEAIGNYY, CDR2 EKD, per germline. Trimming shortened V by 0 bases and J by 0 bases, and 13 bases separated the two germline ends. The CDR3 consists of 16 residues. The CDR3 DNA follows: TGTGCCTGTGACACCCCGGGGGAGAGGTACACCGATAAACTCATCTTT. Its translation is CACDTPGERYTDKLIF.

A few counts support this clone. One junction end disagrees with the germline gene, perhaps due to a read error. Other nucleotide sequences from this sample produce the same CDR3. The rearrangement joins TRDV2 to TRDJ3; D unclear. CDR3 size: 16 residues. Germline V gene data show CDR1 as GEAIGNYY and CDR2 as EKD. The CDR3 coding sequence is TGCGCCTGTGACACCGTTGGAAACTGGGACACCCGACAGATGTTTTTC. Amino acids: CACDTVGNWDTRQMFF.

Details on this clone: TCRdb's listed protein matches a much larger clone and diverges from this DNA's translation at residue 7, likely through a read error; the protein shown comes from the DNA. J is TRDJ1 and V is TRDV2; D gene ambiguous. Trimming took 0 bases from V and 0 from J, leaving 13 bases between them. This CDR3 spans 16 amino acids. The V gene's germline CDR1 is GEAIGNYY and CDR2 EKD. The CDR3 DNA follows: TGTGCCTGTGACACCCTGGTGGAGAGGTACACCGATAAACTCATCTTT. Residues: CACDTLVERYTDKLIF.

The sample holds a few counts of this clone. The TCRdb protein, from a much larger clone, departs from this DNA's translation at residue 10, likely by read error; the protein shown derives from the DNA. The chain couples TRDV2 to TRDJ1; TRDD3 aligns across 10 bases. CDR3 length: 17 amino acids. Germline V lookup: CDR1 GEAIGNYY, CDR2 EKD. The V segment lost 8 bases and the J segment 3 bases; nucleotides outside the gene matches: 17. CDR3 loop: CASTKAYWGMLADKLIF. The CDR3 coding sequence is TGTGCCTCCACAAAGGCCTACTGGGGGATGCTGGCCGATAAACTCATCTTT.

This clone appeared a few times. This chain joins TRAV29/DV5 and TRDJ1, with 8 nucleotides matching TRDD3. Germline-derived CDR1 and CDR2 are NSMFDY and ISSIKDK. After removal of 4 bases from V and 1 base from J, the junction contained 9 bases not matched to a gene. This CDR3 has 15 amino acids. CDR3 protein: CAAATYWGATDKLIF. The CDR3 DNA follows: TGTGCAGCAGCTACCTACTGGGGGGCCACCGATAAACTCATCTTT.

A note on this clone: TCRdb's protein, taken from a much larger clone, differs from this DNA's translation at residue 15, likely owing to a read error; the protein displayed comes from the DNA. The chain couples TRDV1 to TRDJ1, with TRDD3 matching over 8 bases. Germline V gene sequence: CDR1 TSWWSYY, CDR2 QGS. The CDR3 is 17 residues long. CDR3: CALGGLYWGAYTDKPIF. The DNA of the CDR3 is TGTGCTCTTGGGGGTTTGTACTGGGGGGCTTACACCGATAAACCCATCTTT.

This clone has a handful of counts. The protein given by TCRdb reflects a much larger clone and differs at residue 8 from this DNA's translation, likely from a read error; the protein shown is the DNA's translation. The genes are TRDV2 and TRDJ1, with 7 bases identical to TRDD3. Germline loops: CDR1 GEAIGNYY, CDR2 EKD. J was trimmed by 3 bases and V by 3 bases; bases with no gene match: 15. This CDR3 region has 17 residues. The CDR3 DNA is TGTGCCTGTGACGAACTGGGGAATAATAAATCGTCCGATAAACTCATCTTT. Translated: CACDELGNNKSSDKLIF.

This chain uses TRDV2 with TRDJ1; 11 bases agree with TRDD3. This CDR3 has 16 residues. Germline CDR1 GEAIGNYY, CDR2 EKD. The V and J ends lost 3 bases and 6 bases, in that order; junction bases with no gene match: 11. The CDR3 DNA sequence: TGTGCCTGTGACCGACTGGGGGATAGGGTCGGGAATAAACTCATCTTT. It is translated as CACDRLGDRVGNKLIF.

In its sample, this clone was seen a few times. A far larger clone differs by one base, so this is likely a read error. Distinct nucleotide sequences in the sample also encode this CDR3. The chain has TRAV29/DV5 and TRDJ1, with 8 nucleotides matching TRDD3. The CDR3 length is 16 residues. CDR1 NSMFDY and CDR2 ISSIKDK come from the germline V gene. This chain's CDR3 is CAAAATYWGATDKLIF. The CDR3 DNA is TGTGCTGCAGCAGCTACCTACTGGGGGGCCACCGATAAACTCATCTTT.

This clone was detected only a few times. TCRdb attributes to this sequence the protein of a much larger clone, which differs from the DNA translation at residue 12; a read error is likely, and the protein displayed is translated from the DNA. The chain is built from TRDV2 and TRDJ3; 8 bases align to TRDD3. Looked up from germline, CDR1 is GEAIGNYY and CDR2 is EKD. This CDR3 has 19 amino acids. CDR3 amino acids: CACDTVWGTSSRDTRQMFF. CDR3 DNA: TGTGCCTGTGACACCGTCTGGGGGACCAGCTCCCGGGACACCCGACAGATGTTTTTC.

By share of the sample, this clone is hyperexpanded. The same CDR3 also results from other DNA sequences found in this sample. V is TRDV2 and J is TRDJ1, with 8 bases identical to TRDD3. From germline, CDR1 is GEAIGNYY and CDR2 EKD. The CDR3 consists of 16 residues. After removal of 8 bases from V and 0 bases from J, the junction contained 13 bases not matched to a gene. The CDR3 nucleotides read TGTGCCTCTAAAGTACTGGGGGGATCGGACACCGATAAACTCATCTTT. Translating it yields CASKVLGGSDTDKLIF.

Turning to this clone: This sequence may be a read error, since a much larger clone differs from it by one base. The sample holds other DNA sequences that translate to the same CDR3. The V call is TRDV2, the J call TRDJ1; 11 bases are shared with TRDD3. CDR1 is GEAIGNYY, CDR2 EKD, per germline. The CDR3 sequence is 26 residues long. In DNA form, the CDR3 reads TGTGCCTGCGACACCGGAAGCCCAGTTTTTCACTGGGGGATATTGTTGCTCTTCGGGGTGGGTGATAAACTCATCTTT. Protein: CACDTGSPVFHWGILLLFGVGDKLIF.

This clone turned up a few times. The amino acid sequence in TCRdb belongs to a much larger clone and departs from this DNA's translation at residue 5, likely a sequencing read error; the sequence shown is translated from the DNA. This sequence joins TRDV2 and TRDJ1, with 11 bases that match TRDD3. Germline trimming cut 3 bases from V and 3 bases from J; bases unmatched to any gene: 11. CDR3 length: 17 amino acids. Germline CDR1 reads GEAIGNYY; CDR2 reads EKD. CDR3 in amino acids: CACDGLGDNKSSDKLIF. DNA of the CDR3: TGTGCCTGTGACGGACTGGGGGATAATAAATCGTCCGATAAACTCATCTTT.

This clone was observed a handful of times. The TCRdb protein comes from a much larger clone and disagrees with this DNA's translation at residue 7, likely due to a read error; the protein given here is derived from the DNA. This chain joins TRDV2 and TRDJ1; D is undetermined. CDR1 GEAIGNYY and CDR2 EKD come from the germline V gene. Trimming stripped 1 base from V and 0 bases from J, with 11 bases between. The length of the CDR3 is 15 residues. The chain's CDR3 is CACDTVEAYTDKLIF. Written as DNA, the CDR3 is TGTGCCTGTGACACGGTGGAGGCCTACACCGATAAACTCATCTTT.

This clone was recorded a few times. Since a much larger clone is just one base distant, this may be a read error. The V gene is TRDV3, the J gene TRDJ1; 10 bases agree with TRDD3. Germline V CDR1 and CDR2: TVYSNPD, GDNSRS (reference sequence). The CDR3 sequence is 23 residues long. Trimming cost V 1 base and J 2 bases; bases outside gene matches: 31. CDR3 sequence: CAFNQNFRNGFYRGIRRTDKLIF. Written as DNA, the CDR3 is TGTGCCTTTAACCAAAATTTCCGGAATGGCTTTTACCGGGGGATACGGAGGACCGATAAACTCATCTTT.

The table lists this clone with a few counts. TCRdb's entry gives the protein of a much larger clone, which mismatches this DNA's translation at residue 4, likely from a read error; the protein reported here is translated from the DNA. The chain has TRDV1 and TRDJ1; 10 bases map to TRDD3. Germline assignment: CDR1 TSWWSYY and CDR2 QGS. The CDR3 totals 16 residues. The junction had 17 bases not matched to a gene; V was cut back by 8 bases and J by 8 bases. The chain's CDR3 is CALTSSWGIRNYKLIF. DNA for the CDR3: TGTGCTCTTACTTCTAGCTGGGGGATAAGAAATTACAAACTCATCTTT.

A few counts support this clone. A far larger clone is only one base removed, so a read error is likely. The V gene is TRDV2, the J gene TRDJ1; the match to TRDD3 covers 12 bases. The germline V gene encodes CDR1 GEAIGNYY and CDR2 EKD. The length of the CDR3 is 18 residues. CDR3 region: CAGDTVSGGYDRTLQLIF. The CDR3 nucleotides are TGTGCCGGTGACACCGTATCTGGGGGATACGATAGGACCCTCCAACTCATCTTT.

As to this clone: Just one base apart from a much larger clone, this may be a read error. CDR3 nucleotides: TGTGCTCTTGGGGTCCCTGATGGGTACACCGATAAACCCATCTTT. Its protein is CALGVPDGYTDKPIF. V usage is TRDV1 and J usage is TRDJ1; D remains unclear. Germline assignment: CDR1 TSWWSYY and CDR2 QGS. This CDR3 has 15 residues.